Below are 18 T cell receptor beta chains sequenced from a single sample in a study of T cell clonotyping in hematopoietic cell transplantation. Produced via immunoSEQ multiplex PCR; TCRdb's table is partial and in-frame only. Of approximately 11,000 clones in the sample, approximately 89% are singletons; the top ten hold about 0.79%. Sequenced sample: peripheral blood mononuclear cells. The receptor set was obtained from a woman aged 45-59 years in good health. Some clones in this sample may be carry-over from other donors' samples.

The rearrangement joins TRBV2 to TRBJ1-1; TRBD1 matches at 7 bases. The germline V gene has CDR1 SNHLY and CDR2 FYNNEI. CDR3 size: 13 residues. J was trimmed by 7 bases and V by 7 bases; bases with no gene match: 9. This chain's CDR3 is CASMTGQKVEAFF. The CDR3 region has the DNA TGTGCCAGCATGACAGGGCAAAAGGTTGAAGCTTTCTTT.

The chain links TRBV5-6 to TRBJ2-5; D possibly matches TRBD1 or TRBD2 (5 bases each). Trimming removed 4 bases at V and 4 bases at J, with 14 bases between. From germline, CDR1 is SGHDT and CDR2 YYEEEE. The CDR3 spans 14 residues. CDR3: CASSGAAVGETQYF. Here the CDR3 DNA reads TGTGCCAGCAGCGGGGCAGCGGTTGGAGAGACCCAGTACTTC.

The chain is built from TRBV12-5 and TRBJ2-2; 8 nucleotides line up with TRBD1. Germline values: CDR1 LGHNT, CDR2 FRNRAP. The ends lost 4 bases at V and 1 base at J; junction bases unmatched: 2. The CDR3 covers 15 residues. The CDR3 region is CASGSGTGNTGELFF. CDR3 nucleotide sequence: TGTGCTAGTGGTTCGGGGACAGGGAACACCGGGGAGCTGTTTTTT.

The chain uses TRBV7-2 and TRBJ2-1; 7 positions agree with TRBD2. CDR3 length: 15 residues. Germline CDR1 SGHTA, CDR2 FQGNSA. Germline trimming cut 5 bases from V and 0 bases from J; bases unmatched to any gene: 4. CDR3 in amino acids: CASSPLASSYNEQFF. In nucleotides, the CDR3 is TGTGCCAGCAGCCCACTAGCGAGCTCCTACAATGAGCAGTTCTTC.

The V and J genes are TRBV13 and TRBJ2-3, with D perhaps given as TRBD1 or TRBD2 (6 bases each). There are 16 residues in the CDR3. Germline V gives CDR1 PRHDT, CDR2 FYEKMQ (reference sequence). With 2 bases removed from V and 2 bases from J, the gap between germline ends came to 14 bases. This CDR3 reads CASSLMGGVTTDTQYF. Written as DNA, the CDR3 is TGTGCCAGCAGCTTAATGGGGGGCGTAACCACAGATACGCAGTATTTT.

The chain is built from TRBV10-3 and TRBJ1-1; tentatively, D is TRBD1 (5 bases). The germline V gene has CDR1 ENHRY and CDR2 SYGVKD. V dropped 7 bases and J dropped 6 bases, with 18 bases sitting between them. This CDR3 has 14 amino acids. The CDR3 sequence: CAIKGEGGVAEAFF. For the CDR3, the DNA is TGTGCCATCAAGGGCGAGGGAGGGGTCGCTGAAGCTTTCTTT.

The J gene is TRBJ2-7, the V gene TRBV6-1; possible D gene TRBD1, 5 bases. There are 14 residues in the CDR3. Germline CDR1 MNHNS, CDR2 SASEGT. V shed 5 bases and J shed 6 bases, with 17 bases lying between them. CDR3 bases: TGTGCCAGCAGTCGAGCCAGGGATGTTGGCGAGCAGTACTTC. It specifies CASSRARDVGEQYF.

The chain links TRBV7-6 to TRBJ1-5; the D is unclear. The germline gives CDR1 SGHVS, CDR2 FNYEAQ. V was cut by 5 bases and J by 2 bases, with 10 bases left in between. The CDR3 covers 14 residues. Here the CDR3 DNA reads TGTGCCAGCAGCCCCAACGTTGGCAATCAGCCCCAGCATTTT. This sequence encodes CASSPNVGNQPQHF.

The chain carries TRBV6-5 and TRBJ2-7; D may be TRBD2 (5 bases). The CDR3 length is 13 residues. The germline V and J ends were trimmed by 6 bases and 4 bases, with 13 bases remaining between them. From germline, CDR1 is MNHEY and CDR2 SVGAGI. The CDR3 DNA reads as TGTGCCAGCAGATCGGGGATGCAATACGAGCAGTACTTC. Its protein is CASRSGMQYEQYF.

This sequence joins TRBV6-1 and TRBJ2-1; possibly TRBD2 for D (7 bases). V dropped 3 bases and J dropped 7 bases, with 16 bases sitting between them. CDR3 length: 15 amino acids. Germline assignment: CDR1 MNHNS and CDR2 SASEGT. CDR3 sequence: CASSERWGGPNEQFF. CDR3 nucleotide sequence: TGTGCCAGCAGTGAGCGGTGGGGGGGCCCGAATGAGCAGTTCTTC.

This chain links TRBV7-6 with TRBJ1-1; 7 bases match TRBD1. Losses at the gene ends were 0 bases for V and 0 bases for J; bases not matched to a gene: 7. Germline-derived CDR1 and CDR2 are SGHVS and FNYEAQ. This CDR3 is 17 amino acids long. Here the CDR3 reads CASSLASGQVMNTEAFF. Written as DNA, the CDR3 is TGTGCCAGCAGCTTAGCTTCCGGACAGGTGATGAACACTGAAGCTTTCTTT.

This clone was observed a few times. The chain couples TRBV5-4 to TRBJ1-1; 8 nucleotides agree with TRBD1. The CDR3 spans 18 residues. V lost 3 bases to trimming and J lost 1 base; unmatched junction nucleotides: 14. Germline V lookup: CDR1 SGHNT, CDR2 YYREEE (reference sequence). CDR3 loop: CASSSFGETGQGNTEAFF. DNA for the CDR3: TGTGCCAGCAGCTCGTTTGGGGAAACCGGACAGGGGAACACTGAAGCTTTCTTT. The variable domain in full, with the rest retrieved from reference TRBV5-4 and TRBJ1-1, is ETGVTQSPTHLIKTRGQQVTLRCSSQSGHNTVSWYQQALGQGPQFIFQYYREEENGRGNFPPRFSGLQFPNYSSELNVNALELDDSALYLCASSSFGETGQGNTEAFFGQGTRLTVV.

The chain carries TRBV11-2 and TRBJ1-2; D gene unclear. Germline-derived CDR1 and CDR2 are SGHAT and FQNNGV. This CDR3 is built from 13 residues. V lost 0 bases, J lost 4 bases, and 6 bases lay in between. CDR3 nucleotides: TGTGCCAGCAGCTTAGAGCCAGCCTATGGCTACACCTTC. Amino acids: CASSLEPAYGYTF.

The DNA of the CDR3 is TGTGCCTGGAGTGTAGGAGATGGCTACACCTTC. Protein product: CAWSVGDGYTF. The gene calls are TRBV30 and TRBJ1-2; unclear D gene. Trimming took 0 bases from V and 6 from J, leaving 5 bases between them. CDR1 is GTSNPN, CDR2 SVGIG, per germline (reference sequence). The CDR3 totals 11 residues.

The chain carries TRBV6-5 and TRBJ2-1, with D perhaps assigned TRBD1 or TRBD2 (5 bases each). The CDR3 extends over 14 amino acids. Germline V lookup: CDR1 MNHEY, CDR2 SVGAGI. V was pared by 2 bases and J by 2 bases, with 7 bases between. The CDR3 sequence: CASSYGGPYNEQFF. The CDR3 DNA reads TGTGCCAGCAGTTACGGGGGACCCTACAATGAGCAGTTCTTC.

V usage is TRBV11-2 and J usage is TRBJ2-5; 7 bases agree with TRBD2. Germline values: CDR1 SGHAT, CDR2 FQNNGV. The CDR3 sequence is 15 residues long. J was trimmed by 4 bases and V by 2 bases; bases with no gene match: 7. Written as DNA, the CDR3 is TGTGCCAGCAGCTTATCTAGCGGAGGTTCAGAGACCCAGTACTTC. Amino acids: CASSLSSGGSETQYF.

This chain joins TRBV4-1 and TRBJ2-3; the match to TRBD1 covers 9 bases. The CDR3 contains 21 residues. Germline V gives CDR1 MGHRA, CDR2 YSYEKL. V lost 2 bases and J lost 4; bases outside the gene matches: 22. DNA for the CDR3: TGCGCCAGCAGCCAAATCCTCGGGGCGAGACGGGACAGGGAATCCCCAGATACGCAGTATTTT. Encoded protein: CASSQILGARRDRESPDTQYF.

The V call is TRBV4-2, the J call TRBJ2-4, with 9 bases that match TRBD2. The CDR3 has 15 residues. J was trimmed by 6 bases and V by 3 bases; bases with no gene match: 6. Germline V gene data show CDR1 as LGHNA and CDR2 as YNFKEQ. CDR3 bases: TGTGCCAGCAGCCAGTCCAGCGGGGGGACAAACATTCAGTACTTC. This codes for CASSQSSGGTNIQYF.